The 8 T cell receptor beta chains presented below share a single source sample, sequenced in a study of technical replicates of blood from a handful of donors. Sequenced by immunoSEQ multiplex PCR; TCRdb stores in-frame clones only, minus some. Of tens of thousands of clones listed, about 97% are singletons. The sequencing sample was made of T cells isolated from PBMCs. The receptors were sampled from a human donor in good health.

The CDR3 nucleotides are TGCGCCAGCAGCCAAGATAAAGAAACTAGCCCCGAGACCCAGTACTTC. Encoded protein: CASSQDKETSPETQYF. The chain has TRBV4-1 and TRBJ2-5, with D perhaps TRBD2 (6 bases). In germline, CDR1 is MGHRA, CDR2 YSYEKL. This CDR3 comprises 16 residues. Between the trimmed V and J ends, which lost 0 bases and 5 bases, there was a span of 16 bases.

There are a few counts of this clone. The chain has TRBV10-3 and TRBJ1-3; D gene ambiguous. In germline, CDR1 is ENHRY, CDR2 SYGVKD. V was trimmed by 7 bases and J by 0 bases, leaving 4 bases between them. CDR3 length: 12 residues. The CDR3 DNA reads TGTGCCATCACCAGCTCTGGAAACACCATATATTTT. Translating it yields CAITSSGNTIYF.

This clone has just one count. This chain connects TRBV11-2 to TRBJ2-7, with a tentative D call TRBD1 (6 bases). Germline V lookup: CDR1 SGHAT, CDR2 FQNNGV. The V end lost 2 bases, the J end lost 1 base, and 12 bases lay between the germline ends. There are 15 residues in the CDR3. The CDR3 coding sequence is TGTGCCAGCAGCTTAACCACTGGGACATCCTACGAGCAGTACTTC. As protein: CASSLTTGTSYEQYF.

The chain uses TRBV5-1 and TRBJ2-7, with TRBD1 as a possible D gene (6 bases). The CDR3 contains 16 residues. CDR1 is SGHRS, CDR2 YFSETQ, per germline. V lost 2 bases to trimming and J lost 3 bases, with 18 bases between them. In DNA, the CDR3 is TGCGCCAGCAGCTTCCCACAGGGATCCTCCCTCTACGAGCAGTACTTC. Protein sequence: CASSFPQGSSLYEQYF.

The chain combines TRBV2 with TRBJ1-2, with D unclear. V lost 0 bases and J lost 5, with 10 bases in between. Per germline, CDR1 SNHLY and CDR2 FYNNEI. This CDR3 contains 14 residues. The CDR3 DNA reads as TGTGCCAGCAGTGAAGCGCCGACTATATATGGCTACACCTTC. Protein product: CASSEAPTIYGYTF.

The chain recombines TRBV6-4 with TRBJ1-2; TRBD1 matches 8 bases. Losses at the gene ends were 5 bases for V and 6 bases for J; bases not matched to a gene: 8. Germline V gene data show CDR1 as MRHNA and CDR2 as SNTAGT. The CDR3 is 14 residues long. The CDR3 loop reads CASSSWTGSHGYTF. DNA of the CDR3: TGTGCCAGCAGTTCTTGGACAGGGAGCCATGGCTACACCTTC.

The rearrangement links TRBV5-1 to TRBJ1-1; tentatively, D is TRBD1 (5 bases). This CDR3 is built from 14 residues. Germline V gene lookup returns CDR1 SGHRS and CDR2 YFSETQ. V shed 0 bases and J shed 3 bases, with 9 bases lying between them. DNA for the CDR3: TGCGCCAGCAGCTTGGCTGTGGGGCACACTGAAGCTTTCTTT. It specifies CASSLAVGHTEAFF.

This clone came up once. The chain recombines TRBV7-2 with TRBJ1-6; D perhaps matches TRBD1 (5 bases). CDR1 and CDR2 (germline): SGHTA, FQGNSA. Trimming removed 2 bases from V and 9 bases from J, with 20 bases in between. The length of the CDR3 is 17 residues. Here the CDR3 reads CASSLRRVSQGGSPLHF. In nucleotides, the CDR3 is TGTGCCAGCAGCTTAAGAAGGGTGAGCCAGGGAGGTTCACCCCTCCACTTT.